Described below is a single T cell receptor beta chain sequence and its context. Its antigen is not identified. This record belongs to a study of T cell responses to AZD1222 COVID-19 vaccine. Only in-frame clones appear in the TCRdb table, and some are missing; sequencing was by immunoSEQ multiplex PCR. Of over 45,000 clones listed, around 90% are singletons. Study outcomes and limitations: Most donors were white British and more were female, and clonal diversity was possibly underestimated. A rise in Spike-specific TCR breadth and depth followed two AZD1222 doses.

The sequence came from an adult in good health. Here the sequenced sample was peripheral blood, taken on day 0 of AZD1222 vaccination.

For the CDR3, the DNA is TGTGCCAGCAGTTTAACTAGCGCGATAGGTGGCAAAAACATTCAGTACTTC. The encoded protein is CASSLTSAIGGKNIQYF. The rearrangement links TRBV27 to TRBJ2-4, with 7 bases identical to TRBD2. CDR3 length equals 17 residues. CDR1 is MNHEY, CDR2 SMNVEV, per germline (reference sequence). V gave up 2 bases and J gave up 3 bases; unmatched junction bases: 10.